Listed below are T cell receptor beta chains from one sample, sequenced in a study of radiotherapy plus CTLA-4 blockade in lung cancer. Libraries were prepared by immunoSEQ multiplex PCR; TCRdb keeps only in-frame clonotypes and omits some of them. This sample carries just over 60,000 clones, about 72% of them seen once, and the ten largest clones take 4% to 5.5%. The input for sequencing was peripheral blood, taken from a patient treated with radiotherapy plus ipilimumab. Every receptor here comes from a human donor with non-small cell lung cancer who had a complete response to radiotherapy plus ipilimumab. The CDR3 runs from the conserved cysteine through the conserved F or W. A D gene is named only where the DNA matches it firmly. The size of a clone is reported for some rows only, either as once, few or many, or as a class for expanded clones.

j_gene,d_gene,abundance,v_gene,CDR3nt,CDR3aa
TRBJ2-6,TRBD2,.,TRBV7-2,TGTGCCAGCAGCTTAGCGCCTGGGAGGGTTACTGGGGCCAACGTCCTGACTTTC,CASSLAPGRVTGANVLTF
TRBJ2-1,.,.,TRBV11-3,TGTGCCAGCAGCTCCGACAGGGGAGGGTCCTACAATGAGCAGTTCTTC,CASSSDRGGSYNEQFF
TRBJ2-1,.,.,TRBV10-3,TGTGCCATCAGTACACAAGACGGATCATCCTCCTACAATGAGCAGTTCTTC,CAISTQDGSSSYNEQFF
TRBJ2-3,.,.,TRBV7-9,TGTGCCAGCGGCTGGGATCGAGATACGCAGTATTTT,CASGWDRDTQYF
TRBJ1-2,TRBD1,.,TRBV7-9,TGTGCCAGCAGCCCTGGACAGGGGGCCTATGGCTACACCTTC,CASSPGQGAYGYTF
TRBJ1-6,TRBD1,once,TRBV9,TGTGCCAGCAGAAGGGGACAGGATAATTCACCCCTCCACTTT,CASRRGQDNSPLHF
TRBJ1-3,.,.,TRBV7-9,TGTGCCAGCAGCGGGGTCGCGTCGTCCGGAAACACCATATATTTT,CASSGVASSGNTIYF
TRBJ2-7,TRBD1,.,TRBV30,TGTGCCTGGAGGTTCCGGGACAGGGGCAGCAACTACGAGCAGTACTTC,CAWRFRDRGSNYEQYF
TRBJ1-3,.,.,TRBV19,TGTGCCAGTAGTATAAACTCACCGGGGGATTCTGGAAACACCATATATTTT,CASSINSPGDSGNTIYF
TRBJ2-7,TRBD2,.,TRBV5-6,TGTGCCAGCAGCTTGTGGACTAGCGCCTACGAGCAGTACTTC,CASSLWTSAYEQYF
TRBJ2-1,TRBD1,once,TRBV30,TGTGCCTGGGACAGGGGGATTTCCTACAATGAGCAGTTCTTC,CAWDRGISYNEQFF
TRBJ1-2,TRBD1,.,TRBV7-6,TGTGCCAGCAGCTTGTACCAGGGGGCTCCTGGCTACACCTTC,CASSLYQGAPGYTF
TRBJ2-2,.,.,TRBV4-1,TGCGCCAGCAGCCAAGATTGGGGGCTGAACACCGGGGAGCTGTTTTTT,CASSQDWGLNTGELFF
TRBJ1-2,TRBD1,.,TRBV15,TGTGCCACCAGCACCCAGACAGGGCCGTCCTATGGCTACACCTTC,CATSTQTGPSYGYTF
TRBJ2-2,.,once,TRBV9,TGTGCCAGCAGCTCTTTGACCAACACCGGGGAGCTGTTTTTT,CASSSLTNTGELFF
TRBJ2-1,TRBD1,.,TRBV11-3,TGTGCCAGCAGCTCAGGACAGGGCTTAAAGTTCTTC,CASSSGQGLKFF
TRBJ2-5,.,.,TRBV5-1,TGCGCCAGCAGCTCCCGAGAGACCCAGTACTTC,CASSSRETQYF
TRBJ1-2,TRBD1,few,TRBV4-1,TGCGCCAGCAGCCAAGATTCATTACTACCGGGACAGGGGAACTATGGCTACACCTTC,CASSQDSLLPGQGNYGYTF
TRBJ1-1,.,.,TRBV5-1,TGCGCCAGCAGCTTGGAAGTCTCGGCCAACACTGAAGCTTTCTTT,CASSLEVSANTEAFF
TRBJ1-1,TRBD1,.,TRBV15,TGTGCCACCAGCCAGCAGGGACAGGGCACTGAAGCTTTCTTT,CATSQQGQGTEAFF
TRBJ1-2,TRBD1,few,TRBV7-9,TGTGCCAGCAGCCCGCCGCCGGGACAGGGGGCGAAAGGCTACACCTTC,CASSPPPGQGAKGYTF
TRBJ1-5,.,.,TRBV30,TGTGCCTGGAGTGCCGGACAAAATCAGCCCCAGCATTTT,CAWSAGQNQPQHF
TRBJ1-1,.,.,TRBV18,TGTGCCAGCTCACCACCGGAGACTGAAGCTTTCTTT,CASSPPETEAFF
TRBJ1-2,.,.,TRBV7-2,TGTGCCAGCAGCTCGACAGGCGCGGTACTCAGTGGCTACACCTTC,CASSSTGAVLSGYTF
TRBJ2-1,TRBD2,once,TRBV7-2,TGTGCCAGCAGCCCCTCGGGAGGGCGGCATGAGCAGTTCTTC,CASSPSGGRHEQFF
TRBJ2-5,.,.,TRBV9,TGTGCCAGCAGCGTAGCGAGAGGGGTAGGCGAGACCCAGTACTTC,CASSVARGVGETQYF
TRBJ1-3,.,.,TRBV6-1,TGTGCCAGCACGCGAGAGAGCTCTGGAAACACCATATATTTT,CASTRESSGNTIYF
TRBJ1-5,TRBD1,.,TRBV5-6,TGTGCCAGCAGCTTGTCGTTGGGACAGGGTGGGAATCAGCCCCAGCATTTT,CASSLSLGQGGNQPQHF
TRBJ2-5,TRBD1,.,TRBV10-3,TGTGCCATCAAGAGGGACAGTAACCAAGAGACCCAGTACTTC,CAIKRDSNQETQYF
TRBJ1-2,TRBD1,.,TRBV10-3,TGTGCCATCAGTCGAGACAGGGAAAATGGCTACACCTTC,CAISRDRENGYTF
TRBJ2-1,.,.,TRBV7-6,TGTGCCAGCAGCCGGACCGACTACGGCTCCTACAATGAGCAGTTCTTC,CASSRTDYGSYNEQFF
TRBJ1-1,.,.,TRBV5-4,TGTGCCAGCAGCTCTCAGATGAACACTGAAGCTTTCTTT,CASSSQMNTEAFF
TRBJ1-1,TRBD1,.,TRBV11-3,TGTGCCAGCAGCCGCCGGACAGGGGAAGGGTCTGAAGCTTTCTTT,CASSRRTGEGSEAFF
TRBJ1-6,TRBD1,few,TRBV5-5,TGTGCCAGCAGCTACGACAGGGCCTCCTATAATTCACCCCTCCACTTT,CASSYDRASYNSPLHF
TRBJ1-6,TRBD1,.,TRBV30,TGTGCCTGGAGCGGGGGACAGGGGGTTTTCTCCTATAATTCACCCCTCCACTTT,CAWSGGQGVFSYNSPLHF